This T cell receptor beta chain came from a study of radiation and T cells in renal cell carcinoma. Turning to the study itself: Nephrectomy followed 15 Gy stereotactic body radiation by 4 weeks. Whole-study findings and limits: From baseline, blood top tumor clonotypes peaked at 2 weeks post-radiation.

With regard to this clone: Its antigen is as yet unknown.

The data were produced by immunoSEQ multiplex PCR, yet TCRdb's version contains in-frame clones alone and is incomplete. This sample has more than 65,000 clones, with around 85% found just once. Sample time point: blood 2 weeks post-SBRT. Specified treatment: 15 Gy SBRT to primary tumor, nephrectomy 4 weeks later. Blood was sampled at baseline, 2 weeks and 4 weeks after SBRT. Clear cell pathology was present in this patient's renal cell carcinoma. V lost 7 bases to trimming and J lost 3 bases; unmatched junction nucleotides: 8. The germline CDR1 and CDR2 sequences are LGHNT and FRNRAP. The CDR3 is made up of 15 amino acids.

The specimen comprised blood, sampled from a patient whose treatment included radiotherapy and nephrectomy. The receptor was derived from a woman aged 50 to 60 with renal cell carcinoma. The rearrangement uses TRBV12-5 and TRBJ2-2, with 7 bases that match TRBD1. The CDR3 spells CASDPDRADTGELFF. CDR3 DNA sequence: TGTGCTAGTGACCCCGACAGGGCCGACACCGGGGAGCTGTTTTTT.